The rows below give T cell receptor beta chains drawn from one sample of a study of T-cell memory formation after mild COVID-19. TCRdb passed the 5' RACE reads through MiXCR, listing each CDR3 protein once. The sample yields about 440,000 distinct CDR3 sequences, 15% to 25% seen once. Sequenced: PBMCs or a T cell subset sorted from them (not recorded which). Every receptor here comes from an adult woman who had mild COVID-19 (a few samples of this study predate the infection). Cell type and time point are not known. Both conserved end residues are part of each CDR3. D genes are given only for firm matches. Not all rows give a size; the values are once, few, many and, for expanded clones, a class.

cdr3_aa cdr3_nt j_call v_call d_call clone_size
CASSFPPPSYGYTF TGTGCCAGCAGCTTCCCGCCCCCCTCCTATGGCTACACCTTC TRBJ1-2 TRBV7-9 NA few
CASSPTSGGPSYEQYF TGCGCCAGCAGCCCAACTAGCGGGGGGCCGTCCTACGAGCAGTACTTC TRBJ2-7 TRBV5-1 TRBD2 few
CASSGSGTPLGPSYNEQFF TGTGCCAGCAGCGGGAGCGGGACCCCGCTGGGCCCCTCCTACAATGAGCAGTTCTTC TRBJ2-1 TRBV9 TRBD2 NA
CASSQVPGPPEGYTF TGCGCCAGCAGCCAAGTACCGGGGCCCCCCGAGGGCTACACCTTC TRBJ1-2 TRBV4-1 NA few
CASSLRGWYGYTF TGTGCCAGCAGTTTACGGGGGTGGTATGGCTACACCTTC TRBJ1-2 TRBV28 NA few
CATSRGGRQGSTDTQYF TGTGCCACCAGCAGAGGGGGAAGACAGGGTAGCACAGATACGCAGTATTTT TRBJ2-3 TRBV15 TRBD1 NA
CASSYGRQGVYGYTF TGTGCCAGCAGTTACGGGAGACAGGGAGTTTATGGCTACACCTTC TRBJ1-2 TRBV6-6 TRBD1 NA
CATSDPQGMFSGANVLTF TGTGCCACCAGTGACCCTCAGGGGATGTTCTCTGGGGCCAACGTCCTGACTTTC TRBJ2-6 TRBV24-1 NA NA
CAIRAGDRINQPQHF TGTGCCATCCGGGCGGGGGACAGAATCAATCAGCCCCAGCATTTT TRBJ1-5 TRBV10-3 TRBD1 few
CASSRPGTGDTEAFF TGTGCCAGCAGCCGACCTGGGACAGGGGACACTGAAGCTTTCTTT TRBJ1-1 TRBV5-5 TRBD1 NA
CASSPRWGDQETQYF TGTGCCAGCAGCCCCCGGTGGGGGGACCAAGAGACCCAGTACTTC TRBJ2-5 TRBV11-2 NA NA
CSARGRTESYEQYF TGCAGTGCTAGAGGACGGACCGAGTCCTACGAGCAGTACTTC TRBJ2-7 TRBV20-1 NA NA
CSVWTGAGAFF TGCAGCGTCTGGACAGGGGCGGGAGCTTTCTTT TRBJ1-1 TRBV29-1 TRBD1 NA
CASSYEGVRTGYGYTF TGTGCCAGCAGTTACGAGGGTGTTAGGACAGGGTATGGCTACACCTTC TRBJ1-2 TRBV6-6 TRBD1 NA
CASSSRKASGSYNEQFF TGTGCCAGCAGTTCCCGCAAGGCTAGCGGCTCCTACAATGAGCAGTTCTTC TRBJ2-1 TRBV6-6 TRBD2 few
CASTPPAGRGYGYTF TGTGCCAGCACCCCCCCCGCGGGCCGGGGCTATGGCTACACCTTC TRBJ1-2 TRBV6-1 NA NA
CATSDRVNEQFF TGTGCCACCAGTGATCGGGTGAATGAGCAGTTCTTC TRBJ2-1 TRBV24-1 NA few
CASSLTSGQVKTQYF TGTGCCAGCAGCTTGACTAGCGGGCAGGTAAAGACCCAGTACTTC TRBJ2-5 TRBV7-2 TRBD2 NA
CASSLDSVPDTQYF TGCGCCAGCAGCTTAGATAGCGTCCCAGATACGCAGTATTTT TRBJ2-3 TRBV5-1 NA few
CSVEVPSGNGELFF TGCAGCGTTGAAGTGCCTAGCGGGAACGGGGAGCTGTTTTTT TRBJ2-2 TRBV29-1 TRBD2 NA
CATSSQKGSEAFF TGTGCCACCAGCAGCCAAAAGGGATCTGAAGCTTTCTTT TRBJ1-1 TRBV15 NA few
CASSLEDRHYYEQYF TGCGCCAGCAGCTTAGAGGACAGACACTACTACGAGCAGTACTTC TRBJ2-7 TRBV5-1 NA NA
CASSLAAGWGQVGETQYF TGTGCCAGCAGCTTGGCCGCTGGGTGGGGACAGGTCGGAGAGACCCAGTACTTC TRBJ2-5 TRBV7-9 TRBD1 few
CASSLRTGGPEDEQFF TGCGCCAGCAGCTTGAGAACGGGAGGGCCGGAAGATGAGCAGTTCTTC TRBJ2-1 TRBV5-1 TRBD2 few
CASSLGRAGYEQYF TGCGCCAGCAGCCTGGGACGGGCGGGCTACGAGCAGTACTTC TRBJ2-7 TRBV5-1 NA few
CSVRFFGGEGTEAFF TGCAGCGTTCGTTTCTTTGGAGGGGAGGGCACTGAAGCTTTCTTT TRBJ1-1 TRBV29-1 NA NA
CASSSSGRWAGNEQFF TGTGCCAGCAGCTCCTCGGGGCGGTGGGCAGGAAATGAGCAGTTCTTC TRBJ2-1 TRBV5-6 NA NA
CASSQDWVDGYSYEQYF TGTGCCAGCAGCCAAGATTGGGTGGACGGTTACTCCTACGAGCAGTACTTC TRBJ2-7 TRBV4-2 NA NA
CASSQTGGESDTQYF TGTGCCAGCAGTCAGACAGGGGGCGAATCAGATACGCAGTATTTT TRBJ2-3 TRBV6-4 TRBD1 many
CASSQEGSYLGGYTF TGTGCCAGCAGCCAAGAGGGCAGCTACCTTGGCGGCTACACCTTC TRBJ1-2 TRBV4-2 NA NA
CASSPRDPGETQYF TGTGCCAGCAGCCCCAGGGACCCTGGGGAGACCCAGTACTTC TRBJ2-5 TRBV9 NA NA
CASSLSPGAGYGYTF TGTGCCAGCAGTCTTTCCCCAGGCGCCGGGTATGGCTACACCTTC TRBJ1-2 TRBV6-5 NA few
CASSPPGQGAYTGELFF TGTGCCAGCTCACCCCCGGGACAGGGGGCTTACACCGGGGAGCTGTTTTTT TRBJ2-2 TRBV18 TRBD1 NA
CATSVAGGKNTEAFF TGTGCCACCAGTGTGGCAGGGGGCAAGAACACTGAAGCTTTCTTT TRBJ1-1 TRBV24-1 TRBD1 NA
CATSVLRGNKDTQYF TGTGCCACCAGTGTCCTGAGGGGAAACAAGGATACGCAGTATTTT TRBJ2-3 TRBV24-1 NA NA
CSARAYYREVDTEAFF TGCAGTGCTAGAGCCTACTACAGGGAGGTTGATACTGAAGCTTTCTTT TRBJ1-1 TRBV20-1 NA few
CASSQAQVNTQYF TGTGCCAGCAGCCAAGCCCAGGTTAATACGCAGTATTTT TRBJ2-3 TRBV14 NA NA
CATSSSGPHNEQFF TGTGCCACCAGCAGTAGCGGCCCCCACAATGAGCAGTTCTTC TRBJ2-1 TRBV15 NA few
CATQGGQGNNQPQHF TGTGCCACCCAAGGGGGGCAGGGGAACAATCAGCCCCAGCATTTT TRBJ1-5 TRBV6-2/TRBV6-3 NA NA
CASSYPSNTGELFF TGTGCCAGCAGTTACCCGTCCAACACCGGGGAGCTGTTTTTT TRBJ2-2 TRBV6-2/TRBV6-3 NA few
CSARESPYNEQFF TGCAGTGCTAGAGAATCCCCCTACAATGAGCAGTTCTTC TRBJ2-1 TRBV20-1 NA NA